This TCR beta chain was recorded in a study of T cell repertoires in cytomegalovirus infection. Germline V lookup: CDR1 MNHEY, CDR2 SVGEGT. The V and J ends lost 4 bases and 1 base, in that order; junction bases with no gene match: 3. The CDR3 length is 15 residues. In TCRdb, the reads were re-called with MiXCR into one record per CDR3 protein. The table shows about 320,000 distinct CDR3 sequences, with approximately 9.5% occurring only once. The sample was PBMCs. The chain couples TRBV6-2 or TRBV6-3 to TRBJ2-2, with 7 bases aligning to TRBD2. This TCR was recovered from a human donor in good health (CMV status not recorded). Some clones in this sample may be carry-over from other donors' samples. The CDR3: CASSWREWNTGELFF. DNA of the CDR3: TGTGCCAGCAGTTGGCGGGAGTGGAACACCGGGGAGCTGTTTTTT.